These 12 T cell receptor beta chains originate from one sample sequenced in a study of breast tumors, draining lymph nodes, adjacent tissues. Using its own MiXCR run on the multiplex PCR reads, TCRdb lists one record per CDR3 protein. The table shows roughly 120,000 distinct CDR3 sequences, with 20% occurring only once. Samples came from axillary lymph nodes draining the breast cancer. Sample: axillary lymph node tissue. These receptors all stem from a female donor with breast cancer. Some clones in this sample may be carry-over from other donors' samples.

In this sample, this clonotype turned up many times. A much larger clone lies one base from this, so it may be a read error. The rearrangement uses TRBV20-1 and TRBJ2-5; no clear D. The CDR3 loop spans 10 amino acids. Per germline, CDR1 DFQATT and CDR2 SNEGSKA (reference sequence). V was shortened by 2 bases and J by 4 bases, with 2 bases between the two germline ends. The DNA for the CDR3 is TGCAGTGCTAGACGAGAGACCCAGTACTTC. Translated, it gives CSARRETQYF.

This clonotype showed up many times. V is TRBV12-3 or TRBV12-4 and J is TRBJ2-5; TRBD1 aligns across 10 bases. CDR3 size: 14 residues. J was trimmed by 4 bases and V by 6 bases; bases with no gene match: 5. Here the CDR3 reads CASRDWDRGETQYF. CDR3 in DNA: TGTGCCAGCAGGGATTGGGACAGGGGAGAGACCCAGTACTTC.

There are many counts of this clonotype. The chain couples TRBV4-1 to TRBJ2-7, with D perhaps matching TRBD2 (5 bases). CDR1 is MGHRA and CDR2 is YSYEKL in the germline V gene. The CDR3 length is 16 residues. V was trimmed by 0 bases and J by 3 bases, leaving 15 bases between them. The CDR3 nucleotides read TGCGCCAGCAGCCAAGATTATACTAGAGGCGGCTACGAGCAGTACTTC. Amino acids: CASSQDYTRGGYEQYF.

This clonotype was detected a few times. The J gene is TRBJ2-3, the V gene TRBV3-1, with D uncertain. This CDR3 is built from 14 residues. The germline gives CDR1 LGHDT, CDR2 YNNKEL (reference sequence). Trimming cost V 0 bases and J 1 base, with 5 bases left between them. As DNA, the CDR3 is TGTGCCAGCAGCCAAGAGAAGGGCACAGATACGCAGTATTTT. Encoded protein: CASSQEKGTDTQYF.

Worth noting for this clonotype: This could be a read error, since a much larger clone is one nucleotide away. The chain couples TRBV24-1 to TRBJ2-1; D gene uncertain. Germline lookup yields CDR1 KGHDR and CDR2 SFDVKD. The CDR3 length is 16 residues. V was cut by 4 bases and J by 0 bases, with 12 bases left in between. CDR3 DNA sequence: TGTGCCACCAGTGAACCACGGAAAAGCTCCTACAATGAGCAGTTCTTC. Encoded protein: CATSEPRKSSYNEQFF.

This clonotype was counted at least ten times. The J gene is TRBJ2-3, the V gene TRBV4-1; 11 bases agree with TRBD2. The CDR3 spans 18 residues. Trimming cost V 0 bases and J 0 bases; bases outside gene matches: 5. Germline V gives CDR1 MGHRA, CDR2 YSYEKL. The CDR3 region is CASSQDPRLAGSTDTQYF. The CDR3, as DNA: TGCGCCAGCAGCCAAGATCCGAGACTAGCGGGGAGCACAGATACGCAGTATTTT.

This clonotype was seen only a few times. The V call is TRBV25-1, the J call TRBJ2-5, with 10 bases aligning to TRBD2. The germline gives CDR1 MGHDK, CDR2 SYGVNS. The CDR3 is made up of 15 amino acids. The J segment lost 5 bases and the V segment lost 6 bases, leaving 9 bases of the junction unmatched. The CDR3 reads CASRDIAGGGETQYF. In DNA form, the CDR3 reads TGTGCCAGCAGAGACATAGCGGGAGGAGGGGAGACCCAGTACTTC.

This clonotype was counted ten times or more. The chain links TRBV6-1 to TRBJ1-2; 7 bases map to TRBD1. This CDR3 has 14 amino acids. Germline CDR1 reads MNHNS; CDR2 reads SASEGT. With 4 bases clipped from V and 3 bases from J, the junction kept 5 bases outside the gene matches. DNA for the CDR3: TGTGCCAGCAGTGGGAAAGGGGGCTACTATGGCTACACCTTC. Its protein product is CASSGKGGYYGYTF.

The rearrangement joins TRBV30 to TRBJ2-2, with D tentatively TRBD1 (6 bases). This CDR3 is 13 amino acids long. V was clipped by 6 bases and J by 9 bases, with 17 bases between them. Germline assignment: CDR1 GTSNPN and CDR2 SVGIG (reference sequence). In DNA form, the CDR3 reads TGTGCCTGCCCGGGACACGAGTTTCGGGAGCTGTTTTTT. Protein sequence: CACPGHEFRELFF.

About this clonotype: Here the CDR3 omits its conserved ending phenylalanine or tryptophan, so a read error is the likely source. J is TRBJ2-1 and V is TRBV5-6; D is ambiguous. Germline loops: CDR1 SGHDT, CDR2 YYEEEE. Trimming pared 1 base from V and 2 bases from J, leaving 4 bases between. The CDR3 is made up of 13 amino acids. This CDR3 reads CASSLPPYNEQFL. In nucleotides, the CDR3 is TGTGCCAGCAGCTTGCCCCCCTACAATGAGCAGTTCCTC.

This clonotype has at least ten counts. The chain links TRBV19 to TRBJ1-6, with TRBD1 as a possible D gene (5 bases). In germline, CDR1 is LNHDA, CDR2 SQIVND (reference sequence). The CDR3 runs to 14 residues. The ends were cut back, 2 bases at V and 10 bases at J, with 12 bases in the middle. The CDR3 reads CASSIIRGESPLHF. In DNA, the CDR3 is TGTGCCAGTAGTATAATTAGGGGCGAATCACCCCTCCACTTT.

This clonotype was observed many times. The V gene is TRBV6-5, the J gene TRBJ1-5, with 7 bases that match TRBD1. Germline V CDR1 and CDR2: MNHEY, SVGAGI. CDR3 length equals 15 residues. V dropped 6 bases and J dropped 1; count of bases not matched to a gene: 6. CDR3 region: CASRVRGGSNQPQHF. CDR3 bases: TGTGCCAGCAGGGTCAGGGGGGGCAGCAATCAGCCCCAGCATTTT.